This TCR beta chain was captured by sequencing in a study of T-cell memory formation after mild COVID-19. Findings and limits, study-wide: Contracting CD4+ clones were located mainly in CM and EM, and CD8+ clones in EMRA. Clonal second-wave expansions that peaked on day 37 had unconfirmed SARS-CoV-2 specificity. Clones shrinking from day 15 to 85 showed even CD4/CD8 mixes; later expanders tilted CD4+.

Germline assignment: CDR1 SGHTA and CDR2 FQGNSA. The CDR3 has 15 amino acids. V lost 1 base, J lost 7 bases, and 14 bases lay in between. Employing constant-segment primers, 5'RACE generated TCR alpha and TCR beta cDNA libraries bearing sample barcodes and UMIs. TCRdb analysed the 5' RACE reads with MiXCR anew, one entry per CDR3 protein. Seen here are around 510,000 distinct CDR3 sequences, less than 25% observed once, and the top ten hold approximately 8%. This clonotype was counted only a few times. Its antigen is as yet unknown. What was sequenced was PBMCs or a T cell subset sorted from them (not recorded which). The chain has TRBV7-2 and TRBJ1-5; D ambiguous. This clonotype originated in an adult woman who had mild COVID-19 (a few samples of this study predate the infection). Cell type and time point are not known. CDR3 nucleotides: TGTGCCAGCAGCTTAGGAGGTTGGCTAAGACAGCCCCAGCATTTT. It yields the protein CASSLGGWLRQPQHF.